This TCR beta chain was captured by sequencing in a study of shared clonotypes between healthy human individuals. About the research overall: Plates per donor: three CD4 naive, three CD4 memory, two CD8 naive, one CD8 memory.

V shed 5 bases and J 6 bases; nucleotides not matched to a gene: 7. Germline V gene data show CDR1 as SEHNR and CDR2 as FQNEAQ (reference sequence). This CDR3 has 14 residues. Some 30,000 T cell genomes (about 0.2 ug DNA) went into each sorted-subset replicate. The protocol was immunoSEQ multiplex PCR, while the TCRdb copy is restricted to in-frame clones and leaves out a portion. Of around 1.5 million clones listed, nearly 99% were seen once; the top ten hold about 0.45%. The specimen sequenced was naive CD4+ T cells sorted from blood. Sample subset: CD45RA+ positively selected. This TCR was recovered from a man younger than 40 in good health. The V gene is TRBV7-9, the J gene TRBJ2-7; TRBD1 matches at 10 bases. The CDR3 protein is CASSDWTGGGEQYF. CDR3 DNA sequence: TGTGCCAGCAGCGATTGGACAGGGGGAGGCGAGCAGTACTTC.